These T cell receptor beta chains were read from a single sample in a study of identical twins. TCRdb analysed the 5' RACE reads with MiXCR anew, one entry per CDR3 protein. The repertoire holds hundreds of thousands of distinct CDR3 sequences, with around a sixth as singletons. The same data also went into a second study, on T cells expressing NK-cell markers.

Material: PBMCs. The receptors derive from a woman under 30 in good health. CDR3s include the opening cysteine and the closing phenylalanine or tryptophan. Each record gives: J gene, clone size, V gene, D gene, CDR3 length, CDR3 DNA, CDR3 protein. The D gene is left open where the match is weak. Clone size is not always given. Where it is, it says once, few, many or a class for expanded clones.

>TRBJ1-6|.|TRBV5-1|.|15
TGCGCCAGCAGCCCCGAGGGGGTGGTCAATTCACCCCTCCACTTT
CASSPEGVVNSPLHF
>TRBJ2-3|few|TRBV6-1|TRBD1|16
TGTGCCAGCAGTGGCCGCCTGGGCAGGGGGACAGATACGCAGTATTTT
CASSGRLGRGTDTQYF
>TRBJ2-7|.|TRBV18|.|13
TGTGCCAGCTCACCAAGTAAGGGCTACGAGCAGTACTTC
CASSPSKGYEQYF
>TRBJ1-2|few|TRBV6-1|.|14
TGTGCCAGCAGTCAGACGGGAATCAACTATGGCTACACCTTC
CASSQTGINYGYTF
>TRBJ2-7|few|TRBV7-8|TRBD1|15
TGTGCCAGCAGCCTATGGGACAGGAGCTCCTACGAGCAGTACTTC
CASSLWDRSSYEQYF
>TRBJ2-1|few|TRBV7-9|.|13
TGTGCCAGCAGTTCTGGGGGGAGAGATGAGCAGTTCTTC
CASSSGGRDEQFF
>TRBJ2-1|.|TRBV25-1|TRBD1|14
TGTGCCTCTCAACGGCCAGGGGGAAGAAATGAGCAGTTCTTC
CASQRPGGRNEQFF
>TRBJ2-5|few|TRBV6-2/TRBV6-3|.|10
TGTGCCAGCAGTTTCGGGACCCAGTACTTC
CASSFGTQYF
>TRBJ1-6|few|TRBV30|.|15
TGTGCCTGGAGTCTACCCCAGGGAGTGGGGTCACCCCTCCACTTT
CAWSLPQGVGSPLHF
>TRBJ1-5|.|TRBV29-1|TRBD1|14
TGCAGCGTTGCCCCCGGGACAGGGAATCAGCCCCAGCATTTT
CSVAPGTGNQPQHF
>TRBJ1-4|.|TRBV2|TRBD1|12
TGTGCCAGCTTTGGACAGGTAGAAAAACTGTTTTTT
CASFGQVEKLFF
>TRBJ2-3|.|TRBV20-1|.|15
TGCAGTGGACTCAGGGCACCGCTGGGCACAGATACGCAGTATTTT
CSGLRAPLGTDTQYF
>TRBJ2-1|.|TRBV12-3/TRBV12-4|TRBD1|16
TGTGCCAGCAGTCACCTGTCAGGGGGCTCCTACAATGAGCAGTTCTTC
CASSHLSGGSYNEQFF
>TRBJ2-5|.|TRBV18|.|14
TGTGCCAGCTCACCAAGTCGCCAGACGGAGACCCAGTACTTC
CASSPSRQTETQYF
>TRBJ2-7|few|TRBV6-1|TRBD2|16
TGTGCCAGCACCTACCGGTATCTAGCGGGAGAGGACGAGCAGTACTTC
CASTYRYLAGEDEQYF
>TRBJ1-1|.|TRBV12-3/TRBV12-4|.|13
TGTGCCAGCAGTTTCCGTCCGGACACTGAAGCTTTCTTT
CASSFRPDTEAFF
>TRBJ2-7|.|TRBV20-1|.|13
TGCAGTGCTAGAGGAGGGGGAGCCTACGAGCAGTACTTC
CSARGGGAYEQYF
>TRBJ2-5|.|TRBV5-1|.|15
TGCGCCAGCAGCTTGAGGGGCGCCCGAGGGGAGACCCAGTACTTC
CASSLRGARGETQYF
>TRBJ2-7|many|TRBV7-8|TRBD1|16
TGTGCCAGCAGCTTAGCGAGGACAGGGACCCCTTACGAGCAGTACTTC
CASSLARTGTPYEQYF
>TRBJ1-2|.|TRBV19|.|15
TGTGCCAGTACCCATGATCAGGGGTTGAACTATGGCTACACCTTC
CASTHDQGLNYGYTF
>TRBJ2-7|.|TRBV11-2|.|17
TGTGCCAGCAGCAGCAAGATTGGGCTAGAGGGTGGGTACGAGCAGTACTTC
CASSSKIGLEGGYEQYF
>TRBJ2-6|.|TRBV6-2/TRBV6-3|TRBD1|19
TGTGCCAGCGCTTCCGCGCGGACAGGGCACTCCTCTGGGGCCAACGTCCTGACTTTC
CASASARTGHSSGANVLTF
>TRBJ1-2|.|TRBV7-6|TRBD1|15
TGTGCCAGCAGCATGGGACAGGGGACTTCCTATGGCTACACCTTC
CASSMGQGTSYGYTF
>TRBJ2-7|.|TRBV18|.|13
TGTGCCAGCTCACCACCGGAGACCTACGAGCAGTACTTC
CASSPPETYEQYF
>TRBJ2-1|.|TRBV24-1|.|13
TGTGCCACCAGTGAATACCGGGACGGGGAGCAGTTCTTC
CATSEYRDGEQFF
>TRBJ1-4|.|TRBV20-1|.|13
TGCAGTGCTAGAGGTCTGTTTAATGAAAAACTGTTTTTT
CSARGLFNEKLFF
>TRBJ2-7|few|TRBV12-3/TRBV12-4|.|15
TGTGCCAGCAGTCCGTGGGCCGGGCCCAGTGACGAGCAGTACTTC
CASSPWAGPSDEQYF
>TRBJ2-3|.|TRBV20-1|.|14
TGCAGTGCTAGAGACGGGAGAGCCACAGATACGCAGTATTTT
CSARDGRATDTQYF
>TRBJ2-7|.|TRBV7-8|TRBD2|15
TGTGCCAGCAGCATAACGGGACTAGCGGGAGGCGAGCAGTACTTC
CASSITGLAGGEQYF
>TRBJ2-7|.|TRBV18|.|16
TGTGCCAGCTCACCACCGTGGAGGGCCGGTTCCTACGAGCAGTACTTC
CASSPPWRAGSYEQYF
>TRBJ2-1|.|TRBV5-1|.|12
TGCGCCAGCGCGACTTCGGAGGGTGAGCAGTTCTTC
CASATSEGEQFF
>TRBJ2-1|few|TRBV5-1|TRBD1|16
TGCGCCAGCAGCTTGGCTGTGACAGGGATCTCCAATGAGCAGTTCTTC
CASSLAVTGISNEQFF